Sequencing of this T cell receptor beta chain was carried out in a study of cytomegalovirus exposure and HLA in healthy donors. Findings of the study overall: Owing to their indistinguishability, certain V segments, notably TRBV6-2 and TRBV6-3, were excluded.

PCR used 60 Vbeta primers and 13 Jbeta primers. Here immunoSEQ multiplex PCR was the method, and the copy in TCRdb shows in-frame clones only, minus some. The repertoire has about 150,000 clones, around 80% of them found once; the top ten carry 2.4%. Comment on this clone: What it binds is not known.

Trimming removed 1 base from V and 1 base from J, with 14 bases in between. The CDR3 is 16 residues long. Germline-derived CDR1 and CDR2 are MGHRA and YSYEKL. The sequence was collected from a male donor in good health and CMV-seronegative. The sequencing input was PBMCs. The chain couples TRBV4-1 to TRBJ2-7; D uncertain. In DNA, the CDR3 is TGCGCCAGCAGCCAAGGAACCCTGACCGGGTCCTACGAGCAGTACTTC. Translated: CASSQGTLTGSYEQYF.